The 9 T cell receptor beta chains below all came from one sample that was sequenced in a study of cytomegalovirus exposure and HLA in healthy donors. Method: immunoSEQ multiplex PCR; TCRdb's copy keeps in-frame clones and lacks some. Of about 330,000 clones listed, 87% were seen once; the top ten hold roughly 1.2%. The sample consisted of PBMCs. These receptors were collected from a woman in her twenties or thirties in good health and CMV-seropositive.

This sequence joins TRBV5-1 and TRBJ2-1; D gene uncertain. V shed 0 bases and J shed 3 bases, with 4 bases lying between them. Per germline, CDR1 SGHRS and CDR2 YFSETQ. This CDR3 is 13 amino acids long. CDR3 residues: CASSLVDYNEQFF. CDR3 nucleotides: TGCGCCAGCAGCTTGGTGGACTACAATGAGCAGTTCTTC.

The sample holds one count of this clone. The chain combines TRBV19 with TRBJ2-7; D unclear. Per the germline V gene, CDR1 is LNHDA and CDR2 is SQIVND (reference sequence). The CDR3 length is 11 residues. V was shortened by 4 bases and J by 3 bases, with 4 bases between the two germline ends. CDR3 loop: CASSTNYEQYF. CDR3 DNA sequence: TGTGCCAGTAGTACAAACTACGAGCAGTACTTC.

The CDR3 loop is CASSDPGVRLAFF. CDR3 in DNA: TGTGCCAGCAGTGATCCTGGGGTCCGTCTAGCTTTCTTT. The chain uses TRBV6-1 and TRBJ1-1; the D is unclear. Germline CDR1 is MNHNS and CDR2 is SASEGT. V was shortened by 3 bases and J by 10 bases, with 15 bases between the two germline ends. The CDR3 consists of 13 residues.

This chain connects TRBV5-6 to TRBJ2-5; 10 bases line up with TRBD1. CDR3 length equals 14 residues. The germline CDR1 and CDR2 sequences are SGHDT and YYEEEE. V lost 4 bases to trimming and J lost 2 bases; unmatched junction nucleotides: 2. CDR3 nucleotide sequence: TGTGCCAGCAGCACGGACAGGGGGCAAGAGACCCAGTACTTC. Residues: CASSTDRGQETQYF.

V and J are TRBV11-3 and TRBJ2-2, with D uncertain. From germline, CDR1 is SGHNT and CDR2 YENEEA. CDR3 length: 18 amino acids. The V gene lost 0 bases and the J gene lost 3 bases, with 17 bases spanning the gap. CDR3 nucleotides: TGTGCCAGCAGCTTAGAATTAAACACTATGGCGTACACCGGGGAGCTGTTTTTT. It is translated as CASSLELNTMAYTGELFF.

The chain combines TRBV15 with TRBJ1-2; possible D gene TRBD1, 6 bases. V was cut by 1 base and J by 0 bases, with 15 bases left in between. The CDR3 runs 17 residues. Looked up from germline, CDR1 is LNHNV and CDR2 is YYDKDF (reference sequence). CDR3: CATSRAIKDSSNYGYTF. As DNA, the CDR3 is TGTGCCACCAGCAGAGCAATTAAGGACAGTTCTAACTATGGCTACACCTTC.

V and J are TRBV11-3 and TRBJ2-7, with a possible D match to TRBD1 (6 bases). CDR3 size: 12 residues. CDR1 is SGHNT and CDR2 is YENEEA in the germline V gene. Trimming left V 5 bases short and J 3 bases short, with 8 bases between. The CDR3 bases are TGTGCCAGCAGCACAGGGATCTACGAGCAGTACTTC. Amino acid sequence: CASSTGIYEQYF. The whole variable domain, remainder taken from reference TRBV11-3 and TRBJ2-7, is EAGVVQSPRYKIIEKKQPVAFWCNPISGHNTLYWYLQNLGQGPELLIRYENEEAVDDSQLPKDRFSAERLKGVDSTLKIQPAELGDSAVYLCASSTGIYEQYFGPGTRLTVT.

The rearrangement links TRBV18 to TRBJ1-2; D not certain. This CDR3 is built from 15 residues. The germline V gene encodes CDR1 KGHSH and CDR2 LQKENI. V was pared by 2 bases and J by 3 bases, with 13 bases between. DNA of the CDR3: TGTGCCAGCTCACCAGAGGCTTGGGGATACTATGGCTACACCTTC. Translation: CASSPEAWGYYGYTF.

The chain is built from TRBV4-3 and TRBJ1-5; D call uncertain. The V and J ends lost 3 bases and 2 bases respectively, with 11 bases between them. The CDR3 totals 15 residues. Germline values: CDR1 LGHNA, CDR2 YSLEER. CDR3 region: CASSQSEGGNQPQHF. The DNA for the CDR3 is TGCGCCAGCAGCCAGTCGGAGGGTGGCAATCAGCCCCAGCATTTT.